One T cell receptor beta chain is described in this entry. This specimen belongs to a study of blood T cells in healthy people across ages. The use of a sample-barcoded 5' primer and a J-beta primer mix characterized a second PCR of roughly 6 to 11 cycles. MiXCR was run by TCRdb on the 5' RACE reads, yielding one entry per CDR3 protein. The repertoire has 1,500,000 or so distinct CDR3 sequences, roughly 59% of them found once; the top ten carry 6.5% to 8.5%. The CDR3 is 15 residues long. The sample taken for sequencing was blood. The TCR comes from a man between 18 and 29 years old in good health. This rearrangement joins TRBV21-1 to TRBJ2-7; the DNA was not compared with TRBD2, the D call given in the table. TRBV21-1 is recorded as a pseudogene. The CDR3 coding sequence is TGTGCCAGCAGCAAAAGTAAGGCTAGCCTCTACGAGCAGTACTTC. As protein: CASSKSKASLYEQYF.